This TCR beta chain was identified in a study of shared clonotypes between healthy human individuals. The study, taken as a whole, reports: Memory subsets had estimated richness that was generally smaller than that of naive subsets. Depth was large, yet rarefaction showed that sorted-subset sequencing was incomplete.

J lost 4 bases, V lost 3 bases, and 8 bases had no gene match. Germline values: CDR1 SGHVS, CDR2 FNYEAQ. The CDR3 sequence is 17 residues long. Naive CD8 cells lacked CD45RO and underwent positive selection for CCR7, leaving out terminally differentiated effector memory CD45RA+ cells. Measured with immunoSEQ multiplex PCR; TCRdb has only the in-frame clones, and not every one. The profile shows roughly 1,800,000 clones, about 94% of them singletons. With regard to this clone: Its target is not known.

V is TRBV7-6 and J is TRBJ2-1; 11 bases are a match to TRBD2. This TCR was recovered from a man younger than 35 in good health. Sequencing input: naive CD8+ T cells sorted from blood. The CDR3 DNA is TGTGCCAGCAGCTTTAAAGGGACTAGCGGTGTGTACAATGAGCAGTTCTTC. Protein: CASSFKGTSGVYNEQFF. Full variable domain (remainder filled in from reference TRBV7-6 and TRBJ2-1): GAGVSQSPRYKVTKRGQDVALRCDPISGHVSLYWYRQALGQGPEFLTYFNYEAQQDKSGLPNDRFSAERPEGSISTLTIQRTEQRDSAMYRCASSFKGTSGVYNEQFFGPGTRLTVL.